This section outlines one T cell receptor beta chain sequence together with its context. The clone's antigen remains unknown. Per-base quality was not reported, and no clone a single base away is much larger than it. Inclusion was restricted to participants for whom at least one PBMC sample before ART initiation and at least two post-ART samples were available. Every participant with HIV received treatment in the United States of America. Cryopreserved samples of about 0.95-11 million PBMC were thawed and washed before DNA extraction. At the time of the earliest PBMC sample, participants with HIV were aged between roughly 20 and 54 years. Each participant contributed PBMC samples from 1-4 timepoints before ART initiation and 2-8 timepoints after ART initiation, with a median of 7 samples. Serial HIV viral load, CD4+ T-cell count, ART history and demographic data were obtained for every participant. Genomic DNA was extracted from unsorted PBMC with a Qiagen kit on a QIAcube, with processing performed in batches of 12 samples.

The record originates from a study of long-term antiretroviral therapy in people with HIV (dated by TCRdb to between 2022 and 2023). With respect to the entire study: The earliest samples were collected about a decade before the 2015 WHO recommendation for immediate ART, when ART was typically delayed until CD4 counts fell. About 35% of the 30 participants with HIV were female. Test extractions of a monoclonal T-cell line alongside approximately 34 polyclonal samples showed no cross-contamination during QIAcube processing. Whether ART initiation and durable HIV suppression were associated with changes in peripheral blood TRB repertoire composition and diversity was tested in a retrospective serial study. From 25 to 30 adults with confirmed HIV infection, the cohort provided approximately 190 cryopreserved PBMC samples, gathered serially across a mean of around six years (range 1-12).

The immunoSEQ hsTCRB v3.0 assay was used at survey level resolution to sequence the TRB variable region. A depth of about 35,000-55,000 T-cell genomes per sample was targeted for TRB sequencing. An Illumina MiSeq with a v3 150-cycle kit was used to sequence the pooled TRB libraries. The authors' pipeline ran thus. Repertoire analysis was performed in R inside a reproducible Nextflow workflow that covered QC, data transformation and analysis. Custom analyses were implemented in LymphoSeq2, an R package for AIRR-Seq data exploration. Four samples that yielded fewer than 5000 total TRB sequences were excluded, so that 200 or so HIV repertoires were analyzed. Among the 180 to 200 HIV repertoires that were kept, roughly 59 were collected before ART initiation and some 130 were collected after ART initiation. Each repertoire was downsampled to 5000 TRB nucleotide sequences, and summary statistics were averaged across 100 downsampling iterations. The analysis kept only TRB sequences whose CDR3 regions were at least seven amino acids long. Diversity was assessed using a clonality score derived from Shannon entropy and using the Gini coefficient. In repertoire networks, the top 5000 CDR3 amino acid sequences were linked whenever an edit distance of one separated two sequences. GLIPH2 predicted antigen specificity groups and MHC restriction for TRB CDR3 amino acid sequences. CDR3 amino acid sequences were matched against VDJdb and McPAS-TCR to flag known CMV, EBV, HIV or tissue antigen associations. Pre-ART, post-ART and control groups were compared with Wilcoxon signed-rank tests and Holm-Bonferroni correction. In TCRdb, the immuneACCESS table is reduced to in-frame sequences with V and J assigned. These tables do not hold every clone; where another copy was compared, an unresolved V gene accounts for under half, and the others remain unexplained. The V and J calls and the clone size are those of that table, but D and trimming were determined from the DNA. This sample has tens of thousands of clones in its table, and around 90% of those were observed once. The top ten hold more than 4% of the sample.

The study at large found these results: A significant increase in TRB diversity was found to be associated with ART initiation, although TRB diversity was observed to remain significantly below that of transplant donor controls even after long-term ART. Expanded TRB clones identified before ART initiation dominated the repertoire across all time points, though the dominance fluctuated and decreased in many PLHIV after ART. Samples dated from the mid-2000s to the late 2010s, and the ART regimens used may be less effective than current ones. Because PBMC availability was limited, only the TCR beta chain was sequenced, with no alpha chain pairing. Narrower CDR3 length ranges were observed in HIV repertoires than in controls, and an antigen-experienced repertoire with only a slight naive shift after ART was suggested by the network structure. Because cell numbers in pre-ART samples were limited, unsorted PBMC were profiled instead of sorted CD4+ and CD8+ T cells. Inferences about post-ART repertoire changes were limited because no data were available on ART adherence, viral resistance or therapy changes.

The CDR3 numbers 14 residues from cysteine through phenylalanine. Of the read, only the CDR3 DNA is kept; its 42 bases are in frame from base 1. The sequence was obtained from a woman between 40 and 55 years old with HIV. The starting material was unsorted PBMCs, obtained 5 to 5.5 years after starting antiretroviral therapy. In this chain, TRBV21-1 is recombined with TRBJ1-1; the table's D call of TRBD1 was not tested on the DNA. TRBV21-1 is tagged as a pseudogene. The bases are TGTGCCAGCGGGACAGGAGTTAGGAACACTGAAGCTTTCTTT. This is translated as CASGTGVRNTEAFF.